These 10 T cell receptor beta chains came from one sample sequenced in a study of blood T cell repertoires in COVID-19. TCRdb's table, derived via immunoSEQ multiplex PCR, lists solely in-frame clones and lacks some. The repertoire consists of 90,000 to 120,000 clones, with roughly 83% occurring once and the leading ten covering approximately 4%. The source material was peripheral blood. All receptors derive from a human donor in a cohort sampled during active COVID-19.

The chain employs TRBV5-1 and TRBJ2-5; TRBD2 matches at 10 bases. Per germline, CDR1 SGHRS and CDR2 YFSETQ. Trimming removed 4 bases from V and 5 bases from J; junction bases left unmatched: 8. CDR3 size: 15 residues. The CDR3 is CASSPSGRAVETQYF. CDR3 nucleotide sequence: TGCGCCAGCAGCCCCAGCGGGAGGGCCGTGGAGACCCAGTACTTC.

The V and J genes are TRBV2 and TRBJ2-2; perhaps TRBD2 as D (5 bases). Looked up from germline, CDR1 is SNHLY and CDR2 is FYNNEI. Between the trimmed V and J ends, which lost 1 base and 6 bases, there was a span of 12 bases. The CDR3 loop spans 15 amino acids. This chain's CDR3 is CASSEDQAVAGELFF. In DNA, the CDR3 is TGTGCCAGCAGTGAAGACCAAGCGGTAGCCGGGGAGCTGTTTTTT.

CDR3 region: CASSPDGLAGGKETQYF. The CDR3 nucleotides read TGTGCCAGCAGCCCGGACGGCCTAGCGGGAGGGAAAGAGACCCAGTACTTC. The chain uses TRBV5-5 and TRBJ2-5; 12 bases align to TRBD2. The CDR3 contains 17 residues. The V and J ends lost 4 bases and 3 bases, in that order; junction bases with no gene match: 10. Germline V CDR1 and CDR2: SGHKS, YYEKEE (reference sequence).

The J gene is TRBJ2-7, the V gene TRBV7-2; D might be TRBD2 (6 bases). From germline, CDR1 is SGHTA and CDR2 FQGNSA. The CDR3 runs to 16 residues. The V end was cut by 5 bases, the J end by 2 bases, with 19 bases between. This chain's CDR3 is CASSPPDVAGPYEQYF. DNA of the CDR3: TGTGCCAGCAGCCCCCCGGATGTGGCGGGACCCTACGAGCAGTACTTC.

The chain carries TRBV7-8 and TRBJ2-1, with 10 bases fitting TRBD1. The V segment lost 6 bases and the J segment 6 bases; nucleotides outside the gene matches: 8. Per germline, CDR1 SGHVS and CDR2 FQNEAQ. The CDR3 has 15 residues. CDR3 region: CASREDRGLFNEQFF. CDR3 DNA: TGTGCCAGCAGAGAAGACAGGGGGCTTTTCAATGAGCAGTTCTTC.

The chain recombines TRBV6-5 with TRBJ2-7; D is perhaps TRBD2 (5 bases). CDR3 length: 15 amino acids. Germline CDR1 reads MNHEY; CDR2 reads SVGAGI. V gave up 6 bases and J gave up 1 base, with 16 bases separating them. CDR3 bases: TGTGCCAGCAGGTCGCCCGGGATGGGATCCTACGAGCAGTACTTC. Translation: CASRSPGMGSYEQYF.

The chain links TRBV9 to TRBJ1-3, with TRBD1 as a possible D gene (5 bases). The V gene lost 0 bases and the J gene lost 1 base, with 14 bases spanning the gap. The CDR3 has 17 amino acids. CDR1 is SGDLS and CDR2 is YYNGEE in the germline V gene. The CDR3, as DNA: TGTGCCAGCAGCGTAGACGACAGCCGTTCATCTGGAAACACCATATATTTT. This codes for CASSVDDSRSSGNTIYF.

This clone was detected once. This sequence joins TRBV19 and TRBJ2-2, with TRBD2 identical over 9 bases. CDR3 length: 12 residues. Germline CDR1 reads LNHDA; CDR2 reads SQIVND (reference sequence). The CDR3 DNA follows: TGTGCGGCGGGAGGGATGACCGGGGAGCTGTTTTTT. This encodes CAAGGMTGELFF.

The rearrangement links TRBV27 to TRBJ2-7, with TRBD1 matching 10 bases. The germline V gene has CDR1 MNHEY and CDR2 SMNVEV (reference sequence). Losses at the gene ends were 3 bases for V and 3 bases for J; bases not matched to a gene: 2. The CDR3 has 14 residues. The CDR3, as DNA: TGTGCCAGCAGTTTGGGGACAGGGGTCTACGAGCAGTACTTC. This sequence encodes CASSLGTGVYEQYF.

The chain couples TRBV12-3 or TRBV12-4 to TRBJ1-2; D ambiguous. The length of the CDR3 is 12 residues. V was shortened by 0 bases and J by 7 bases, with 6 bases between the two germline ends. The CDR3 DNA is TGTGCCAGCAGTTTAGCCGCAGGTGGCTACACCTTC. Protein sequence: CASSLAAGGYTF.